Presented here are 32 T cell receptor beta chains from one specimen sequenced in a study of blood T cell repertoires in COVID-19. Sequencing was performed with immunoSEQ multiplex PCR; in TCRdb, only in-frame clones are kept and a portion is missing. Of more than 150,000 clones detected, more than 80% appear once; the ten largest clones hold roughly 6.3%. Specimen: peripheral blood. The receptor source for this set is a human donor in a cohort sampled during active COVID-19.

This chain joins TRBV3-1 (or the pseudogene TRBV3-2) and TRBJ2-7; 12 bases align to TRBD1. The V segment lost 3 bases and the J segment 6 bases; nucleotides outside the gene matches: 9. Germline assignment: CDR1 LGHDT and CDR2 YNNKEL (reference sequence). CDR3 size: 16 residues. The CDR3 DNA reads TGTGCCAGCAGCCAGGGGGACAGGGGGCTCTCTCTCGAGCAGTACTTC. Amino acid sequence: CASSQGDRGLSLEQYF.

The J gene is TRBJ2-3, the V gene TRBV11-2; 7 bases align to TRBD2. The germline CDR1 and CDR2 sequences are SGHAT and FQNNGV. The V and J ends lost 5 bases and 6 bases, in that order; junction bases with no gene match: 11. CDR3 size: 15 residues. CDR3 sequence (DNA): TGTGCCAGCAGCCATTGGGGGGGGGAGTCGGATACGCAGTATTTT. Translated: CASSHWGGESDTQYF.

This rearrangement joins TRBV11-2 to TRBJ1-1, with 11 bases identical to TRBD1. The germline gives CDR1 SGHAT, CDR2 FQNNGV. This CDR3 contains 15 residues. After removal of 5 bases from V and 2 bases from J, the junction contained 4 bases not matched to a gene. CDR3 DNA: TGTGCCAGCAGCCACGGACAGGGGGCCAACACTGAAGCTTTCTTT. It is translated as CASSHGQGANTEAFF.

The CDR3 region has the DNA TGTGCCTGGAGTGTACAAAGGGGAATCCCCACTGAAGCTTTCTTT. Its translation is CAWSVQRGIPTEAFF. This chain joins TRBV30 and TRBJ1-1, with D tentatively TRBD1 (5 bases). CDR1 is GTSNPN and CDR2 is SVGIG in the germline V gene (reference sequence). Trimming pared 0 bases from V and 4 bases from J, leaving 15 bases between. CDR3 length equals 15 residues.

The V call is TRBV12-5, the J call TRBJ1-6, with 8 nucleotides matching TRBD1. CDR3 length: 17 residues. Trimming took 0 bases from V and 6 from J; bases not matched to a gene: 7. Germline V lookup: CDR1 LGHNT, CDR2 FRNRAP. The DNA for the CDR3 is TGTGCTAGTGGTTTGGTAAGGATGGGACAGGCTAATTCACCCCTCCACTTT. This encodes CASGLVRMGQANSPLHF.

The chain is built from TRBV4-1 and TRBJ2-2; 8 positions agree with TRBD2. Looked up from germline, CDR1 is MGHRA and CDR2 is YSYEKL. The CDR3 consists of 19 residues. The ends lost 1 base at V and 1 base at J; junction bases unmatched: 11. CDR3 nucleotide sequence: TGCGCCAGCAGCCAAGGAGTTTGGCGGGGGGTCTTGAACACCGGGGAGCTGTTTTTT. Residues: CASSQGVWRGVLNTGELFF.

This sequence joins TRBV24-1 and TRBJ1-1; D is possibly TRBD1 (5 bases). Germline V lookup: CDR1 KGHDR, CDR2 SFDVKD. Trimming pared 1 base from V and 8 bases from J, leaving 7 bases between. The CDR3 covers 12 residues. CDR3 in DNA: TGTGCCACCAGTGATTTTAAGGGGGAAGCTTTCTTT. Translation: CATSDFKGEAFF.

Points on this clone: Other DNA sequences in the same sample also yield this CDR3. The chain employs TRBV5-6 and TRBJ1-1; D call uncertain. V lost 4 bases to trimming and J lost 0 bases, with 7 bases between them. This CDR3 has 13 amino acids. Per the germline V gene, CDR1 is SGHDT and CDR2 is YYEEEE. CDR3 loop: CASSLGVNTEAFF. The DNA of the CDR3 is TGTGCCAGCAGCCTGGGAGTGAACACTGAAGCTTTCTTT.

The chain uses TRBV11-2 and TRBJ2-1; 11 positions match TRBD2. The CDR3 totals 19 residues. The trim removed 1 base at V and 0 bases at J, leaving 8 bases unmatched. The germline V gene has CDR1 SGHAT and CDR2 FQNNGV. The DNA for the CDR3 is TGTGCCAGCAGCTTAGGAGGGCTAGCGGGGGGAGGCTCCTACAATGAGCAGTTCTTC. Translating it yields CASSLGGLAGGGSYNEQFF.

The genes are TRBV3-1 (or the pseudogene TRBV3-2) and TRBJ2-2; 12 bases line up with TRBD1. CDR3 size: 15 residues. Trimming removed 3 bases from V and 4 bases from J; junction bases left unmatched: 0. The germline CDR1 and CDR2 sequences are LGHDT and YNNKEL (reference sequence). The CDR3 nucleotides read TGTGCCAGCAGCCAGGGACAGGGGGCCACCGGGGAGCTGTTTTTT. Protein product: CASSQGQGATGELFF.

This rearrangement joins TRBV13 to TRBJ2-7, with a tentative D call TRBD1 (5 bases). V lost 2 bases and J lost 6, with 14 bases in between. The CDR3 is 14 residues long. CDR1 is PRHDT, CDR2 FYEKMQ, per germline (reference sequence). CDR3 sequence reads: CASSLRGSLREQYF. The DNA of the CDR3 is TGTGCCAGCAGCTTAAGGGGATCTTTACGCGAGCAGTACTTC.

CDR3: CASSAGVNTEAFF. DNA for the CDR3: TGTGCCAGCAGCGCAGGGGTGAACACTGAAGCTTTCTTT. The rearrangement links TRBV9 to TRBJ1-1; maybe TRBD1 (6 bases). This CDR3 is built from 13 residues. The V gene lost 3 bases and the J gene lost 0 bases, with 6 bases spanning the gap. CDR1 is SGDLS and CDR2 is YYNGEE in the germline V gene.

This chain joins TRBV19 and TRBJ2-6; D unresolved. Per germline, CDR1 LNHDA and CDR2 SQIVND (reference sequence). Trimming took off 6 bases at V and 0 bases at J, with 6 bases between the two ends. This CDR3 has 14 residues. This CDR3 is CASSFLSGANVLTF. The CDR3 bases are TGTGCCAGTAGCTTCCTCTCTGGGGCCAACGTCCTGACTTTC.

This chain uses TRBV9 with TRBJ2-7; D not resolved. Germline lookup yields CDR1 SGDLS and CDR2 YYNGEE. The ends were cut back, 0 bases at V and 11 bases at J, with 15 bases in the middle. This CDR3 spans 13 amino acids. In nucleotides, the CDR3 is TGTGCCAGCAGCGTAGGGCAGGCCACCATTAAGTACTTC. It is translated as CASSVGQATIKYF.

This clone was seen only once. The chain couples TRBV2 to TRBJ1-2; 9 bases line up with TRBD1. With V trimmed by 4 bases and J by 8 bases, 17 bases remained unmatched. This CDR3 has 17 residues. Germline V gives CDR1 SNHLY, CDR2 FYNNEI. Written as DNA, the CDR3 is TGTGCCAGCAGTGCCCCGGGACAGGGAGGGCAACTAGGGGGCTACACCTTC. Translating gives CASSAPGQGGQLGGYTF.

V gene TRBV3-1 (or the pseudogene TRBV3-2) combines with J gene TRBJ1-2; 9 bases agree with TRBD1. CDR1 and CDR2 (germline): LGHDT, YNNKEL (reference sequence). This CDR3 region has 14 residues. With 4 bases clipped from V and 6 bases from J, the junction kept 6 bases outside the gene matches. The CDR3 DNA follows: TGTGCCAGCAGCCCGAACAGGGGGCTGGATGGCTACACCTTC. This translates into CASSPNRGLDGYTF.

As DNA, the CDR3 is TGTGCCAGCAGTGACGGTAACTATGGCTACACCTTC. Its protein is CASSDGNYGYTF. The V call is TRBV6-1, the J call TRBJ1-2, with D unclear. The V and J ends lost 3 bases and 1 base respectively, with 3 bases between them. The CDR3 has 12 amino acids. Per germline, CDR1 MNHNS and CDR2 SASEGT.

This sequence joins TRBV6-5 and TRBJ1-2; D is undetermined. The CDR3 loop spans 14 amino acids. Germline CDR1 reads MNHEY; CDR2 reads SVGAGI. The V end lost 7 bases, the J end lost 7 bases, and 19 bases lay between the germline ends. DNA of the CDR3: TGTGCCAGCACCAGAGAGGGCCTCATCGGTGGCTACACCTTC. Translated, it gives CASTREGLIGGYTF.

V usage is TRBV7-8 and J usage is TRBJ2-1, with a possible D match to TRBD2 (7 bases). Trimming cost V 1 base and J 9 bases, with 22 bases left between them. Germline assignment: CDR1 SGHVS and CDR2 FQNEAQ. This CDR3 contains 17 residues. CDR3 nucleotides: TGTGCCAGCAGCTTAGAATATCGCGGGGGCCCTCGAGGTGAGCAGTTCTTC. This gives the protein CASSLEYRGGPRGEQFF.

The V call is TRBV30, the J call TRBJ1-1; TRBD1 is a possible D gene (5 bases). This CDR3 contains 14 residues. The germline CDR1 and CDR2 sequences are GTSNPN and SVGIG (reference sequence). Trimming removed 0 bases at V and 2 bases at J, with 10 bases between. CDR3 amino acids: CAWSVKGHNTEAFF. Written as DNA, the CDR3 is TGTGCCTGGAGTGTAAAGGGGCATAACACTGAAGCTTTCTTT.

For this clone: The junction differs from germline at one of its ends, possibly a read error. The J gene is TRBJ2-1, the V gene TRBV4-2, with TRBD1 matching over 8 bases. The CDR3 totals 16 residues. CDR1 is LGHNA and CDR2 is YNFKEQ in the germline V gene. The CDR3 DNA is TGTGCCAGCAGCCAAGGACCGGGACAGGTCTACGATGAGCAGTTCTTC. Protein product: CASSQGPGQVYDEQFF.

V usage is TRBV11-2 and J usage is TRBJ1-6, with TRBD1 matching 7 bases. With V trimmed by 2 bases and J by 7 bases, 2 bases remained unmatched. The germline gives CDR1 SGHAT, CDR2 FQNNGV. The length of the CDR3 is 14 residues. The CDR3 reads CASSLNRGNSPLHF. CDR3 DNA sequence: TGTGCCAGCAGCTTAAACAGGGGAAATTCACCCCTCCACTTT.

This chain joins TRBV7-9 and TRBJ2-1, with 10 bases aligning to TRBD2. Germline CDR1 and CDR2: SEHNR and FQNEAQ (reference sequence). This CDR3 comprises 14 residues. Losses at the gene ends were 10 bases for V and 7 bases for J; bases not matched to a gene: 10. Written as DNA, the CDR3 is TGTGCCATCTCGAGGGCTAGCGGGGGTAATGAGCAGTTCTTC. Translating it yields CAISRASGGNEQFF.

This CDR3 is CASSSKGQKPYNEQFF. Written as DNA, the CDR3 is TGTGCCAGCAGCTCCAAGGGACAGAAACCCTACAATGAGCAGTTCTTC. V and J are TRBV9 and TRBJ2-1; 7 bases align to TRBD1. Germline-derived CDR1 and CDR2 are SGDLS and YYNGEE. This CDR3 region has 16 residues. V gave up 4 bases and J gave up 2 bases; unmatched junction bases: 9.

This chain uses TRBV5-4 with TRBJ1-1, with 8 bases fitting TRBD1. Germline-derived CDR1 and CDR2 are SGHNT and YYREEE (reference sequence). CDR3 length: 13 amino acids. Trimming took 4 bases from V and 5 from J; bases not matched to a gene: 4. CDR3 sequence reads: CASSRDRPTEAFF. CDR3 nucleotides: TGTGCCAGCAGCCGGGACAGGCCAACTGAAGCTTTCTTT.

The rearrangement links TRBV6-5 to TRBJ1-1; D ambiguous. The germline CDR1 and CDR2 sequences are MNHEY and SVGAGI. The germline V and J ends were trimmed by 0 bases and 5 bases, with 7 bases remaining between them. This CDR3 has 13 amino acids. CDR3 in amino acids: CASSYSRGTEAFF. The CDR3 coding sequence is TGTGCCAGCAGTTACTCACGAGGGACTGAAGCTTTCTTT.

The CDR3 nucleotides are TGTGCCAGTAGTATTGGGGACACCCTGTACGAGCAGTACTTC. This encodes CASSIGDTLYEQYF. This rearrangement joins TRBV19 to TRBJ2-7; D might be TRBD1 (6 bases). This CDR3 has 14 amino acids. V gave up 3 bases and J gave up 4 bases, with 13 bases separating them. Per the germline V gene, CDR1 is LNHDA and CDR2 is SQIVND (reference sequence).

This sequence joins TRBV2 and TRBJ2-2; possible D gene TRBD2, 6 bases. The CDR3 extends over 15 amino acids. The V end was cut by 3 bases, the J end by 5 bases, with 13 bases between. CDR1 and CDR2 from the germline V gene are SNHLY and FYNNEI. The CDR3 coding sequence is TGTGCCAGCAGTGACTTGGACTATTATACCGGGGAGCTGTTTTTT. Protein sequence: CASSDLDYYTGELFF.

The V call is TRBV19, the J call TRBJ2-1; tentative D call: TRBD1 (6 bases). This CDR3 spans 14 amino acids. V dropped 4 bases and J dropped 8 bases, with 15 bases sitting between them. Germline-derived CDR1 and CDR2 are LNHDA and SQIVND (reference sequence). The CDR3 nucleotides are TGTGCCAGTAGTACCGATACAGGGTTTGATGAGCAGTTCTTC. Protein product: CASSTDTGFDEQFF. The full variable domain, in which reference TRBV19 and TRBJ2-1 provide the parts outside the CDR3, is DGGITQSPKYLFRKEGQNVTLSCEQNLNHDAMYWYRQDPGQGLRLIYYSQIVNDFQKGDIAEGYSVSREKKESFPLTVTSAQKNPTAFYLCASSTDTGFDEQFFGPGTRLTVL.

This clone was counted ten times or more. The gene calls are TRBV6-1 and TRBJ2-7; TRBD1 matches at 7 bases. Germline-derived CDR1 and CDR2 are MNHNS and SASEGT. The CDR3 has 18 residues. J was trimmed by 2 bases and V by 0 bases; bases with no gene match: 13. The CDR3, as DNA: TGTGCCAGCAGTGAAGCCAGCGCTCCGAGACAGGGCACCTACGAGCAGTACTTC. It codes for CASSEASAPRQGTYEQYF.

This chain joins TRBV19 and TRBJ2-7, with D maybe TRBD1 (6 bases). The CDR3 consists of 14 residues. V dropped 8 bases and J dropped 1 base, with 15 bases sitting between them. Germline CDR1 LNHDA, CDR2 SQIVND (reference sequence). The DNA of the CDR3 is TGTGCCAGTTCAGAGACAGGCCGATCCTACGAGCAGTACTTC. Its protein product is CASSETGRSYEQYF. Full variable domain (remainder filled in from reference TRBV19 and TRBJ2-7): DGGITQSPKYLFRKEGQNVTLSCEQNLNHDAMYWYRQDPGQGLRLIYYSQIVNDFQKGDIAEGYSVSREKKESFPLTVTSAQKNPTAFYLCASSETGRSYEQYFGPGTRLTVT.

The chain carries TRBV5-6 and TRBJ2-5, with TRBD1 matching over 7 bases. CDR1 and CDR2 from the germline V gene are SGHDT and YYEEEE. This CDR3 is built from 15 residues. V trimming: 3 bases; J trimming: 1 base; junction bases outside the gene matches: 6. Here the CDR3 reads CASSWDRGLQETQYF. CDR3 DNA: TGTGCCAGCAGCTGGGACAGAGGGCTCCAAGAGACCCAGTACTTC. The complete variable domain, with remaining parts taken from reference TRBV5-6 and TRBJ2-5, reads DAGVTQSPTHLIKTRGQQVTLRCSPKSGHDTVSWYQQALGQGPQFIFQYYEEEERQRGNFPDRFSGHQFPNYSSELNVNALLLGDSALYLCASSWDRGLQETQYFGPGTRLLVL.